The subject of this entry is one TCR beta chain. The antigen is unknown. Here immunoSEQ multiplex PCR was the method, and the copy in TCRdb shows in-frame clones only, minus some. The sample carries roughly 200,000 clones, about 89% recorded once. The V gene lost 5 bases and the J gene lost 6 bases, with 19 bases spanning the gap. CDR3 length: 15 amino acids. Germline values: CDR1 SGHRS, CDR2 YFSETQ. The data belong to a study of cytomegalovirus exposure and HLA in healthy donors. Study-level results: Altogether, 170 or so TCR beta chains were recorded as cytomegalovirus-associated.

The specimen sequenced was PBMCs. The TCR sequence derives from a man aged 25-40 years in good health and CMV-seropositive. This rearrangement joins TRBV5-1 to TRBJ2-3; D is possibly TRBD1 (5 bases). CDR3 DNA: TGCGCCAGCAGGGGGCAGGCATCCAGGGCCGATACGCAGTATTTT. It specifies CASRGQASRADTQYF.